This T cell receptor (beta chain) stems from a study of identical twins. A template switching step contributed a universal primer site, while unique molecular identifiers were present in the cDNA. TCRdb ran MiXCR on the 5' RACE reads and lists one entry per CDR3 protein. Of fewer than 650,000 distinct CDR3 sequences in the sample, 9.6% were seen once. Study results and limitations: Findings came from cross-sectional statistics, without long-term follow-up of donors. Twins' excess sharing was less marked for out-of-frame beta sequences.

V lost 3 bases to trimming and J lost 6 bases, with 13 bases between them. The CDR3 loop spans 13 amino acids. CDR1 and CDR2 from the germline V gene are DFQATT and SNEGSKA (reference sequence). The sample holds many counts of this clonotype. Its target is unknown. No donor was unhealthy or non-Caucasian. These data also featured in a second study, about yellow fever vaccine responses in identical twins.

This clonotype was sampled from a woman aged 18-30 years in good health. The sequenced material came from PBMCs. The chain recombines TRBV20-1 with TRBJ2-3, with TRBD2 as a possible D gene (6 bases). The CDR3 sequence is CSASLGGRDTQYF. The CDR3 DNA is TGCAGTGCTAGTCTTGGGGGGAGGGATACGCAGTATTTT.